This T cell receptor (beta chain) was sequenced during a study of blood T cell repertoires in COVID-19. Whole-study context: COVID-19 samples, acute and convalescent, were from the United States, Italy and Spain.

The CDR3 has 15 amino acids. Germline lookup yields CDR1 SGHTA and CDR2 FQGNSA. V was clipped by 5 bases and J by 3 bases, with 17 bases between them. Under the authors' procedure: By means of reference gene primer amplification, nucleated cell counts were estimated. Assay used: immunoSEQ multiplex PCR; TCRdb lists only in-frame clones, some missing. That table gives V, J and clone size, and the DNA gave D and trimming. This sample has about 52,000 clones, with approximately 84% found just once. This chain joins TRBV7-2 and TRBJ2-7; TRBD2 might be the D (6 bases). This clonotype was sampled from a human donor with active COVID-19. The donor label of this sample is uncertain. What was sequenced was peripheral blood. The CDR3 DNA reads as TGTGCCAGCAGCGAAATTAGCGGAAGGGGCTACGAGCAGTACTTC. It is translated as CASSEISGRGYEQYF.